This T cell receptor (beta chain) is drawn from a study of cytomegalovirus exposure and HLA in healthy donors. The CDR3 contains 15 residues. From germline, CDR1 is SGHTA and CDR2 FQGNSA. The V gene lost 3 bases and the J gene lost 7 bases, with 13 bases spanning the gap. The PCR used 60 Vbeta and 13 Jbeta primers. Generated by immunoSEQ multiplex PCR, the TCRdb table keeps only in-frame clones and is missing some. The table lists 55,000 to 80,000 clones, with 2.5% to 3% in the top ten. Sequenced input: PBMCs. This TCR derives from a man aged 40-50 years in good health and CMV-seronegative. V and J are TRBV7-2 and TRBJ1-6; D remains unclear. CDR3 sequence: CASSFLKGGNSPLHF. The CDR3 DNA reads TGTGCCAGCAGCTTTTTGAAGGGAGGCAATTCACCCCTCCACTTT.